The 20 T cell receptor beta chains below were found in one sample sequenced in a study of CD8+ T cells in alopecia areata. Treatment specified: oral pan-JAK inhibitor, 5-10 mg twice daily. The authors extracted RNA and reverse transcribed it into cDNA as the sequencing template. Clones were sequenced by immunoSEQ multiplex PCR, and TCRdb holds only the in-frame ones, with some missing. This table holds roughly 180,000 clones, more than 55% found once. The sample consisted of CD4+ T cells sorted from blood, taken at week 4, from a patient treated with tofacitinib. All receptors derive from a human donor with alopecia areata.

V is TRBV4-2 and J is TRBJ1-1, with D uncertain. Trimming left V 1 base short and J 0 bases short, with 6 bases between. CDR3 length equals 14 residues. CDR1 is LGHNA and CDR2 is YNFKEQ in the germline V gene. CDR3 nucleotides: TGTGCCAGCAGCCAAGTCACACTGAACACTGAAGCTTTCTTT. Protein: CASSQVTLNTEAFF.

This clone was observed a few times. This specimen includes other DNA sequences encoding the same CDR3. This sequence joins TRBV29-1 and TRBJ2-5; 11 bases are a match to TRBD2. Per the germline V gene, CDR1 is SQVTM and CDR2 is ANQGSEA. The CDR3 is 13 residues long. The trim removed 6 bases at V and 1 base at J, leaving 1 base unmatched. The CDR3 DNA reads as TGCAGCGTAGGGACTAGCGGCCAAGAGACCCAGTACTTC. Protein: CSVGTSGQETQYF.

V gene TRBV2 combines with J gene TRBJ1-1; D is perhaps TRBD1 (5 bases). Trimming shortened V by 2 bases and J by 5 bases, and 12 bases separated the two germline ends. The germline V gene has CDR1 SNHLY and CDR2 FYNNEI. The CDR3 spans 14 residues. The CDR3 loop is CASSEMLGGTEAFF. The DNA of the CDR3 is TGTGCCAGCAGTGAAATGCTGGGGGGGACTGAAGCTTTCTTT.

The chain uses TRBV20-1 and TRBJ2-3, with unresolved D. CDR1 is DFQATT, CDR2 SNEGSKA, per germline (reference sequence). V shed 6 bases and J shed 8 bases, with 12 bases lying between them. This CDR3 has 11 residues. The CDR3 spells CSAQQEGTQYF. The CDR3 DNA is TGCAGTGCCCAGCAGGAAGGTACGCAGTATTTT.

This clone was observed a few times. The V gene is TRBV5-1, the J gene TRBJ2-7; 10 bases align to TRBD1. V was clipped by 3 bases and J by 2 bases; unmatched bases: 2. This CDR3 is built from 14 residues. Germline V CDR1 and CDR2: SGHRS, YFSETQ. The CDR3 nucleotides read TGCGCCAGCAGCTCCGGGACAGGGGCCTACGAGCAGTACTTC. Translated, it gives CASSSGTGAYEQYF.

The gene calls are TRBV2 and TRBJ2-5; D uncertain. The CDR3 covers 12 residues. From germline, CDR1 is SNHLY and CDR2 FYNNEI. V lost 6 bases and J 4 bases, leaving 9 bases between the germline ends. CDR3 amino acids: CASSPRRETQYF. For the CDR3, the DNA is TGTGCCAGCAGCCCGCGCCGAGAGACCCAGTACTTC.

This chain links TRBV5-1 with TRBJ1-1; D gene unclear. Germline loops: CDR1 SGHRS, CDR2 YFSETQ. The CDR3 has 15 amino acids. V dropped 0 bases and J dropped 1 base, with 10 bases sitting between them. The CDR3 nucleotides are TGCGCCAGCAGCTTGGAGGTACTGGGGAACACTGAAGCTTTCTTT. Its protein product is CASSLEVLGNTEAFF.

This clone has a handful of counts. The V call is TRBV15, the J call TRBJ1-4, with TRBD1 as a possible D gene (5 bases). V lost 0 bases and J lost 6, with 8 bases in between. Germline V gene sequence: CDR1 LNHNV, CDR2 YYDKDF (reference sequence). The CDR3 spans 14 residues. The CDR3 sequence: CATSRDRDHEKLFF. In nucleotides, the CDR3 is TGTGCCACCAGCAGAGATAGGGACCATGAAAAACTGTTTTTT.

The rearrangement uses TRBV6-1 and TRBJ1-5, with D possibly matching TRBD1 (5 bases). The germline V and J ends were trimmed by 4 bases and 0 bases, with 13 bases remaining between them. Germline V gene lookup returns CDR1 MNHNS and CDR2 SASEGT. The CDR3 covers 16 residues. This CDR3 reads CASSASQVLSNQPQHF. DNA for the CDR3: TGTGCCAGCAGTGCCTCACAGGTTCTTAGCAATCAGCCCCAGCATTTT.

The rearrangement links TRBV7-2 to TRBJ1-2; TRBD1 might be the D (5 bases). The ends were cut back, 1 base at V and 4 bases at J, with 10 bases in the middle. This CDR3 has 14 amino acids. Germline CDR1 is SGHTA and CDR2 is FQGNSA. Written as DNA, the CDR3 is TGTGCCAGCAGCTTAGACAGGATATCCTATGGCTACACCTTC. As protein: CASSLDRISYGYTF.

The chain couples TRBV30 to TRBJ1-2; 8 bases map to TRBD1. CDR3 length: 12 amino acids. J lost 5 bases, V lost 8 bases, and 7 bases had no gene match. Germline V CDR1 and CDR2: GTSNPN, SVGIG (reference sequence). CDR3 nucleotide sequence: TGTGCCGGCAACAGGGGGTCGTATGGCTACACCTTC. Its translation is CAGNRGSYGYTF.

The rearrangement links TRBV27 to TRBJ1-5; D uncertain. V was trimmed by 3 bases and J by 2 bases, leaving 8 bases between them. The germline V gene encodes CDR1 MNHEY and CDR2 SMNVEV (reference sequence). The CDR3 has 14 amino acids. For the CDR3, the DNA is TGTGCCAGCAGTTTGGAGGGCGGCAATCAGCCCCAGCATTTT. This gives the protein CASSLEGGNQPQHF.

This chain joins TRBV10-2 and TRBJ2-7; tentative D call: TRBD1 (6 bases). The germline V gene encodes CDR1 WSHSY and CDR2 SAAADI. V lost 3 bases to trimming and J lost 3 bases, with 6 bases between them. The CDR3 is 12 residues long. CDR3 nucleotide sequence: TGCGCCAGCAGTGAAGGGGGCTACGAGCAGTACTTC. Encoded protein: CASSEGGYEQYF.

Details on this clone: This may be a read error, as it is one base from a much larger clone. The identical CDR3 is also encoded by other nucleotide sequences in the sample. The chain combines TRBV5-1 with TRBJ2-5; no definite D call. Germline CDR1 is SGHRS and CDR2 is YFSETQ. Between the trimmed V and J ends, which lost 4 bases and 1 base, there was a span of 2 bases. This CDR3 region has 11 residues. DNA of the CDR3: TGCGCCAGCAGCATCCAAGAGACCCAGTACTTC. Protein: CASSIQETQYF.

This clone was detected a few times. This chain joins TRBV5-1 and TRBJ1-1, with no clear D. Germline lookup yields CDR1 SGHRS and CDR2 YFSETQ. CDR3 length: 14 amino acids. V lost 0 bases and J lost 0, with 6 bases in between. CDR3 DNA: TGCGCCAGCAGCTTGGGGTCAATGAACACTGAAGCTTTCTTT. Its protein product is CASSLGSMNTEAFF.

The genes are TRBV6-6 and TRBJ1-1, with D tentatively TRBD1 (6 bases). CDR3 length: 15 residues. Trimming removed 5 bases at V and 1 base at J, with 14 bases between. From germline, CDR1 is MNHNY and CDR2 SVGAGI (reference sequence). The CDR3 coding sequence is TGTGCCAGCAGTACTGGTGCAGGGGCGAACACTGAAGCTTTCTTT. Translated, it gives CASSTGAGANTEAFF.

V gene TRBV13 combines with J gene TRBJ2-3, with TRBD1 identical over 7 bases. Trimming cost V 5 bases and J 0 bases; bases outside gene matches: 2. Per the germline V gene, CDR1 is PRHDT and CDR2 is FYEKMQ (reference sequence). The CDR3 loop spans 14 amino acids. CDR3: CASSDRASTDTQYF. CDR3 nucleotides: TGTGCCAGCAGCGACAGGGCAAGCACAGATACGCAGTATTTT.

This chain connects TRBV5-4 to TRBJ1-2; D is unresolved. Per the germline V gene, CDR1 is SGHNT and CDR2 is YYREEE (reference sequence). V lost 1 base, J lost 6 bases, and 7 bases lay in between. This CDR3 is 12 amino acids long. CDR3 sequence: CASSLNRDGYTF. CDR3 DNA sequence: TGTGCCAGCAGCTTGAATCGGGATGGCTACACCTTC. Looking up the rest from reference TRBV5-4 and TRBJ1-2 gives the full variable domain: ETGVTQSPTHLIKTRGQQVTLRCSSQSGHNTVSWYQQALGQGPQFIFQYYREEENGRGNFPPRFSGLQFPNYSSELNVNALELDDSALYLCASSLNRDGYTFGSGTRLTVV.

CDR3 sequence: CASSPPAGQGEAFF. CDR3 coding DNA: TGTGCCAGCAGCCCTCCCGCGGGACAGGGGGAAGCTTTCTTT. The chain carries TRBV7-2 and TRBJ1-1; 10 bases align to TRBD1. The CDR3 runs 14 residues. Losses at the gene ends were 5 bases for V and 8 bases for J; bases not matched to a gene: 8. Germline CDR1 is SGHTA and CDR2 is FQGNSA.

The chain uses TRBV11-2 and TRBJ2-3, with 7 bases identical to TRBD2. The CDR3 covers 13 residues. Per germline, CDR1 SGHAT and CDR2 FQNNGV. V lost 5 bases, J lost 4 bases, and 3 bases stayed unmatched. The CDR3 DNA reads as TGTGCCAGCAGCCAGAGCGGGGCAGATACGCAGTATTTT. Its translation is CASSQSGADTQYF.